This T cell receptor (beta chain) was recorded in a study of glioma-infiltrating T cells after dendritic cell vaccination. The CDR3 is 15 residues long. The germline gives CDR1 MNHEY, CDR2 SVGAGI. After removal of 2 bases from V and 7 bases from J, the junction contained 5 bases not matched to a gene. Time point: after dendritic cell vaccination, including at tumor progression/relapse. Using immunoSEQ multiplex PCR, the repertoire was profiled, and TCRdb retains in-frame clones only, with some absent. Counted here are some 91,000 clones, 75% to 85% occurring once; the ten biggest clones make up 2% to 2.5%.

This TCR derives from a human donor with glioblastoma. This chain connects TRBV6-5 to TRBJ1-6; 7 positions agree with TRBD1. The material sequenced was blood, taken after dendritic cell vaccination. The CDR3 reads CASSYTTGDNSPLHF. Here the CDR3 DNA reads TGTGCCAGCAGTTACACCACAGGGGACAATTCACCCCTCCACTTT.